This TCR beta chain was observed in a study of cytomegalovirus exposure and HLA in healthy donors. About the research overall: Clustering assigned around 77% of the approximately 400 genotyped donors to the Caucasian-associated ancestry cluster.

V trimming: 5 bases; J trimming: 8 bases; junction bases outside the gene matches: 9. Germline values: CDR1 KGHSH, CDR2 LQKENI. The CDR3 loop spans 14 amino acids. Study outcomes and limitations: Immune exposure information available was restricted to CMV serostatus.

On this clone: What it recognizes is unknown.

A multiplex PCR was run with 60 Vbeta primers and 13 Jbeta primers. Using immunoSEQ multiplex PCR, the repertoire was profiled, and TCRdb retains in-frame clones only, with some absent. In the table there are around 200,000 clones, less than 90% of which are singletons. The V gene is TRBV18, the J gene TRBJ1-3; 7 bases match TRBD1. This TCR came from a man aged 45-60 years in good health and CMV-seronegative. Sequenced: PBMCs. The CDR3 is CASSALGQVDTIYF. The CDR3 nucleotides read TGTGCCAGCTCAGCCCTCGGACAGGTAGACACCATATATTTT.